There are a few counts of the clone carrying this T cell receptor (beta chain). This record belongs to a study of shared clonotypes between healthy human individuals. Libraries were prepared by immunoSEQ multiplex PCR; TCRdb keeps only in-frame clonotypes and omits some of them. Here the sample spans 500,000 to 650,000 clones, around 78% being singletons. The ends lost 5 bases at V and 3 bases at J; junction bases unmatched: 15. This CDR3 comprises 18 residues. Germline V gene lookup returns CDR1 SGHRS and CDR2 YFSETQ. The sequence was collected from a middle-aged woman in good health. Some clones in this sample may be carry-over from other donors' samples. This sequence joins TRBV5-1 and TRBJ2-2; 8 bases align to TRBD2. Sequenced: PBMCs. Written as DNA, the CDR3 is TGCGCCAGCAGACTTGTCTACTCGAGACTAGCGCACACCGGGGAGCTGTTTTTT. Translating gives CASRLVYSRLAHTGELFF.